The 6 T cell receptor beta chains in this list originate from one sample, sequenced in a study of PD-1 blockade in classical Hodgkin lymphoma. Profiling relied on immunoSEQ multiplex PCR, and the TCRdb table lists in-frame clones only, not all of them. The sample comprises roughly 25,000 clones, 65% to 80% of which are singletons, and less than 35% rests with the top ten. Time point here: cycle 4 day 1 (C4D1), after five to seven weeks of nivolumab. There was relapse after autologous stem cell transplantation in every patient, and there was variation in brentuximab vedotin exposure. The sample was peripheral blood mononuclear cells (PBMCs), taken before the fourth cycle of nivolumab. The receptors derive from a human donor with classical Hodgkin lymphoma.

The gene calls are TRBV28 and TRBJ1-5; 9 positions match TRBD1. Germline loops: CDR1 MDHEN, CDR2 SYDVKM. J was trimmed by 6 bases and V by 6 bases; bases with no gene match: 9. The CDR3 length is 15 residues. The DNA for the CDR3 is TGTGCCAGCAGACCCACAGGGGGCGCGTCTCAGCCCCAGCATTTT. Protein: CASRPTGGASQPQHF.

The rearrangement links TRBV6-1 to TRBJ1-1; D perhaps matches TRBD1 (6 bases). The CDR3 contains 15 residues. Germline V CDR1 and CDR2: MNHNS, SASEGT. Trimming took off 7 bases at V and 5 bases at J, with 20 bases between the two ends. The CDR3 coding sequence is TGTGCCAGCAAGAAGAGTGGGGGGCTAAGGACTGAAGCTTTCTTT. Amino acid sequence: CASKKSGGLRTEAFF.

The CDR3 spells CASSLNGGGDKGYTF. The CDR3 nucleotides are TGTGCCAGCAGCTTAAATGGAGGGGGCGATAAGGGCTACACCTTC. V is TRBV7-3 and J is TRBJ1-2, with 7 bases fitting TRBD1. V trimming: 1 base; J trimming: 8 bases; junction bases outside the gene matches: 10. In germline, CDR1 is SGHTA, CDR2 FQGTGA. This CDR3 has 15 residues.

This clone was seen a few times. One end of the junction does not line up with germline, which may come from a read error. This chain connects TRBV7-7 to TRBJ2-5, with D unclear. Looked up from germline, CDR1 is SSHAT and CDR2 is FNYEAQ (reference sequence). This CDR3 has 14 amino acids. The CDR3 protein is CASSPSGPTQTQYF. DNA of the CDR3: TGTGCTAGCAGCCCCTCGGGCCCCACGCAGACCCAGTACTTC.

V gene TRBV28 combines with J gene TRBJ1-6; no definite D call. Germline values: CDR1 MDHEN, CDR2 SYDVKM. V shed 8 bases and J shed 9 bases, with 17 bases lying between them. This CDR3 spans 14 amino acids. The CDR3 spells CASGEGHAGSPLHF. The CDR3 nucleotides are TGTGCCAGCGGAGAGGGCCATGCGGGTTCACCCCTCCACTTT.

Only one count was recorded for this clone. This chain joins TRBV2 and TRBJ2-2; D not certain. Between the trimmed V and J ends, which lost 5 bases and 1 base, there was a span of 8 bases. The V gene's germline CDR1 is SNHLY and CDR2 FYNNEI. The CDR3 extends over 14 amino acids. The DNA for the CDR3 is TGTGCCAGCAGTATGGAGCAGAACACCGGGGAGCTGTTTTTT. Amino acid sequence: CASSMEQNTGELFF.